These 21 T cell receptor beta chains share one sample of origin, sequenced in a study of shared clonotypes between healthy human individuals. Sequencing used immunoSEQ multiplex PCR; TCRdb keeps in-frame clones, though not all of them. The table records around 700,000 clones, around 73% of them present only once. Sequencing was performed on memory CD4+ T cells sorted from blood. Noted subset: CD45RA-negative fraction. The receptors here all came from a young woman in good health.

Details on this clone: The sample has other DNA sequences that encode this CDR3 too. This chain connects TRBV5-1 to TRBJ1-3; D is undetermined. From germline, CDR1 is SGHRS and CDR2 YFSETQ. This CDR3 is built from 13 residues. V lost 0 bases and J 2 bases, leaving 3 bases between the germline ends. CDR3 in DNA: TGCGCCAGCAGCTTGGGGGCTGGAAACACCATATATTTT. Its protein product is CASSLGAGNTIYF.

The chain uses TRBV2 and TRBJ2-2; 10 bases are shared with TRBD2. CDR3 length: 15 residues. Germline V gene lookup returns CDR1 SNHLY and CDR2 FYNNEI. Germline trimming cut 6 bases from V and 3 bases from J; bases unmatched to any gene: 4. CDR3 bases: TGTGCCAGCAGGAGGACTAGCGGCGACACCGGGGAGCTGTTTTTT. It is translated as CASRRTSGDTGELFF.

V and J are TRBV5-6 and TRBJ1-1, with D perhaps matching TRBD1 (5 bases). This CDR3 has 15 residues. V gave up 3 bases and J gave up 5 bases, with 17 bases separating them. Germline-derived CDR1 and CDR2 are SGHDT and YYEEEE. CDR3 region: CASSSGMGGWTEAFF. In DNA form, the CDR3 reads TGTGCCAGCAGCTCGGGAATGGGGGGATGGACTGAAGCTTTCTTT.

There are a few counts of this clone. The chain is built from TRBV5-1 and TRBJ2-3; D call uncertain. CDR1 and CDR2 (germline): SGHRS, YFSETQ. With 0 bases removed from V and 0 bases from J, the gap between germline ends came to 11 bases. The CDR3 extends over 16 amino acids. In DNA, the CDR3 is TGCGCCAGCAGCTTGGTGCAGCAACATAGCACAGATACGCAGTATTTT. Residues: CASSLVQQHSTDTQYF.

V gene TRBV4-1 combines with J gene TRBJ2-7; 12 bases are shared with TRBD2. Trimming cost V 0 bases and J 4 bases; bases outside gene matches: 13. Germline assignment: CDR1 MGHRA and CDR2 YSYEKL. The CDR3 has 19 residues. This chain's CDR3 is CASSQEALLAGGVPYEQYF. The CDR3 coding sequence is TGCGCCAGCAGCCAAGAAGCCCTTCTAGCGGGGGGGGTCCCGTACGAGCAGTACTTC.

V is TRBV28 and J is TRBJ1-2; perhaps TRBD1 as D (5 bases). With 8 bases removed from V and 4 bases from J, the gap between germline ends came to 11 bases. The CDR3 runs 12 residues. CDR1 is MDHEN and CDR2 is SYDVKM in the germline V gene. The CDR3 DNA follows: TGTGCCAGCCCAGGGACCACCTATGGCTACACCTTC. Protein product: CASPGTTYGYTF.

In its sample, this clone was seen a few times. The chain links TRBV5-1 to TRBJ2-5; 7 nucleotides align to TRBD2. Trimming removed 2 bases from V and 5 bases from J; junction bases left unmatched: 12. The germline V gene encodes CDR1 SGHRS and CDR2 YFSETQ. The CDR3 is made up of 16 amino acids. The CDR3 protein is CASSFIAGGLEETQYF. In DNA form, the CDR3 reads TGCGCCAGCAGCTTTATAGCGGGCGGATTGGAGGAGACCCAGTACTTC.

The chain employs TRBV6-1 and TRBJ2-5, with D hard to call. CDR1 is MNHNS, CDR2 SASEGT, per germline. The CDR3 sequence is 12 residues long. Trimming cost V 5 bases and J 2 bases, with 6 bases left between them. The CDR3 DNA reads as TGTGCCAGCAGTAACTATCAAGAGACCCAGTACTTC. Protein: CASSNYQETQYF.

CDR3 DNA: TGCAGCGCGAGGGGACAGGGGAACTACGAGCAGTACTTC. Amino acid sequence: CSARGQGNYEQYF. The chain couples TRBV29-1 to TRBJ2-7, with TRBD1 matching over 10 bases. This CDR3 has 13 residues. The germline gives CDR1 SQVTM, CDR2 ANQGSEA. Trimming removed 7 bases from V and 3 bases from J; junction bases left unmatched: 6.

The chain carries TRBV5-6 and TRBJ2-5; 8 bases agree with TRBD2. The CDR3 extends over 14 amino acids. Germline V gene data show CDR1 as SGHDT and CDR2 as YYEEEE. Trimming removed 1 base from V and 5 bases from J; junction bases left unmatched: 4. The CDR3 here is CASSLKAGGETQYF. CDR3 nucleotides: TGTGCCAGCAGCTTGAAGGCGGGAGGCGAGACCCAGTACTTC.

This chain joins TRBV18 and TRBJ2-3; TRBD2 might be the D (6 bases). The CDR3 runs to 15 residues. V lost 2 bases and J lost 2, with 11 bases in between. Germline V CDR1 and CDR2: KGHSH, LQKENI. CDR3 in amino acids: CASSPTREFTDTQYF. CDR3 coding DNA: TGTGCCAGCTCACCAACCCGGGAGTTCACAGATACGCAGTATTTT.

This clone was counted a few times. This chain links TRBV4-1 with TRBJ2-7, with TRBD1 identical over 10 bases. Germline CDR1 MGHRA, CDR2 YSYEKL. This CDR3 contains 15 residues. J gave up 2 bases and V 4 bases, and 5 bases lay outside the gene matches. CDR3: CASSPGQGGAYEQYF. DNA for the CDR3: TGCGCCAGCAGCCCCGGACAGGGGGGGGCCTACGAGCAGTACTTC.

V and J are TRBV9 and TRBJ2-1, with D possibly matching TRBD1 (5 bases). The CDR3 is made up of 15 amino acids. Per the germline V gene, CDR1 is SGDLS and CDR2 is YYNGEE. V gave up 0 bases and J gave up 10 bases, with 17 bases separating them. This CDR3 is CASSVATGAEKEQFF. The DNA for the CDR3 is TGTGCCAGCAGCGTAGCTACAGGTGCGGAGAAGGAGCAGTTCTTC.

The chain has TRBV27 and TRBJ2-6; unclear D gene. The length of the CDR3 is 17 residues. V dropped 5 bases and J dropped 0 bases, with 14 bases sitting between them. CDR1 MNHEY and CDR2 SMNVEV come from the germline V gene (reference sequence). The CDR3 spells CASSKGKSSSGANVLTF. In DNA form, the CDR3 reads TGTGCCAGCAGTAAAGGCAAATCCAGCTCTGGGGCCAACGTCCTGACTTTC.

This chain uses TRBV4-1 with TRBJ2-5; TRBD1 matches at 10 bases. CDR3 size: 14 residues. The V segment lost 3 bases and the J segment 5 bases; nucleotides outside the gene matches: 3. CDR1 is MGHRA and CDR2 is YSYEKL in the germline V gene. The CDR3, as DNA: TGCGCCAGCAGCCATCGACAGGGGGCTGAGACCCAGTACTTC. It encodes CASSHRQGAETQYF.

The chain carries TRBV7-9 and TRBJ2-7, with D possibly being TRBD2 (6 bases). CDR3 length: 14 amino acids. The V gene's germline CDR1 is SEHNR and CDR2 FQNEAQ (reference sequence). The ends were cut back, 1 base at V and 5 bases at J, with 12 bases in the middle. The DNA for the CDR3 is TGTGCCAGCAGCTTAGTTCTCGGCGGGGACGAGCAGTACTTC. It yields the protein CASSLVLGGDEQYF.

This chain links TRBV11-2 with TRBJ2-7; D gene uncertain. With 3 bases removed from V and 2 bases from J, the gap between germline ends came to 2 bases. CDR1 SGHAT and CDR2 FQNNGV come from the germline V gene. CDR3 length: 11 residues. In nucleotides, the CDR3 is TGTGCCAGCAGCTTCACCTACGAGCAGTACTTC. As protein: CASSFTYEQYF.

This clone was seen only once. The CDR3 loop is CASNGGSWQPQHF. The CDR3 DNA reads as TGTGCCAGCAACGGGGGGTCATGGCAGCCCCAGCATTTT. The J gene is TRBJ1-5, the V gene TRBV2, with D possibly being TRBD1 (5 bases). V was cut by 7 bases and J by 7 bases, with 14 bases left in between. Germline CDR1 reads SNHLY; CDR2 reads FYNNEI. The CDR3 is made up of 13 amino acids.

CDR3 DNA sequence: TGTGCCAGCAGTGCAAGGACTAGCGGTTTCCCCGATGAGCAGTTCTTC. Translating gives CASSARTSGFPDEQFF. The chain is built from TRBV6-1 and TRBJ2-1, with 10 bases identical to TRBD2. V lost 4 bases, J lost 8 bases, and 11 bases stayed unmatched. Germline CDR1 is MNHNS and CDR2 is SASEGT. This CDR3 is 16 amino acids long.

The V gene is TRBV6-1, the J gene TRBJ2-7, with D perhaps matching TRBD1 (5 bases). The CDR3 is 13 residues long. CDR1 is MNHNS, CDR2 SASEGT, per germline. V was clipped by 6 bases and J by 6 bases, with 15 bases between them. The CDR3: CASRVFGAVEQYF. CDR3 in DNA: TGTGCCAGCAGGGTCTTTGGGGCGGTCGAGCAGTACTTC.

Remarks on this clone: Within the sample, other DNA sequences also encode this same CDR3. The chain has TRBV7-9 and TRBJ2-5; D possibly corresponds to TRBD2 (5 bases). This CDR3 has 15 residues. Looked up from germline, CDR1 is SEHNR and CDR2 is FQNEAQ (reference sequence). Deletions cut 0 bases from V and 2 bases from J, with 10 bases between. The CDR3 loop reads CASSLAGAFQETQYF. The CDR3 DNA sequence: TGTGCCAGCAGCTTAGCGGGAGCGTTTCAAGAGACCCAGTACTTC.